The clone carrying this TCR beta chain was found a few times. Its antigen remains unidentified. The source of the sample is a study of T-cell memory formation after mild COVID-19. Study overall: The two donors had largely donor-specific TCR clusters.

Points from the study as a whole: A second wave of clones peaked on day 37, and their SARS-CoV-2 specificity went unconfirmed.

TCRalpha and TCRbeta libraries used 5'RACE with constant-segment primers and UMIs. One entry per CDR3 protein results from TCRdb running MiXCR on the 5' RACE reads. The table records some 200,000 distinct CDR3 sequences, over 20% of them present only once. J gave up 2 bases and V 3 bases, and 10 bases lay outside the gene matches. CDR3 length: 16 amino acids. The germline V gene has CDR1 SEHNR and CDR2 FQNEAQ (reference sequence). Sequenced input: PBMCs or a T cell subset sorted from them (not recorded which). The TCR comes from an adult woman who had mild COVID-19 (a few samples of this study predate the infection). Cell type and time point are not known. This chain links TRBV7-9 with TRBJ2-7; 7 bases map to TRBD2. CDR3 loop: CASSLGGLGSTYEQYF. CDR3 DNA: TGTGCCAGCAGCTTGGGAGGACTAGGGTCCACCTACGAGCAGTACTTC.